The 27 T cell receptor beta chains reported below all come from one sample, sequenced in a study of T cells in Graves' hyperthyroidism and ophthalmopathy (dated by TCRdb to between 2019 and 2020). Library preparation used multiplex PCR. Sequencing relied on an Illumina HiSeq 2000. TCR beta CDR3 regions were amplified from RNA transcripts. The first round of RT-PCR for the TCR CDR3 was performed with the HTBI primer set and the Qiagen OneStep RT-PCR kit. Using fastp trimming at Q25 and MiXCR clonotype assembly, TCRdb reanalyzed the public sequencing data and kept in-frame beta chains. Here each entry gathers all rows of one CDR3 protein and keeps the most common genes and DNA. In all, the sample holds 400,000 to 550,000 distinct CDR3 sequences, and about 24% of those were seen once. The ten largest make up about 10% of the sample. Sequencing was carried out using blood. The receptors shown here come from a woman in her 30s with Graves' ophthalmopathy.

This clonotype was detected ten times or more. The genes are TRBV11-2 and TRBJ1-1; D gene uncertain. The CDR3 has 15 amino acids. Germline CDR1 is SGHAT and CDR2 is FQNNGV. Trimming removed 0 bases from V and 0 bases from J, with 8 bases in between. CDR3 loop: CASSLDTDLNTEAFF. CDR3 nucleotide sequence: TGTGCCAGCAGCTTAGACACAGACCTGAACACTGAAGCTTTCTTT.

This clonotype was seen a handful of times. The chain employs TRBV6-5 and TRBJ1-2; 7 bases match TRBD1. Trimming at V came to 2 bases and at J to 0 bases, leaving 3 bases not matched to a gene. The CDR3 is made up of 15 amino acids. Germline assignment: CDR1 MNHEY and CDR2 SVGAGI. The CDR3 region has the DNA TGTGCCAGCAGTTACCGACAGGGTTCTAACTATGGCTACACCTTC. This gives the protein CASSYRQGSNYGYTF.

The J gene is TRBJ2-7, the V gene TRBV4-1; D is tentatively TRBD1 or TRBD2 (5 bases each). The CDR3 spans 13 residues. Germline lookup yields CDR1 MGHRA and CDR2 YSYEKL. The germline V and J ends were trimmed by 2 bases and 3 bases, with 8 bases remaining between them. As DNA, the CDR3 is TGCGCCAGCAGCCAACCGAGGGGCTACGAGCAGTACTTC. This gives the protein CASSQPRGYEQYF.

This clonotype appeared many times. The chain has TRBV15 and TRBJ1-3, with no clear D. The CDR3 runs to 14 residues. Trimming removed 1 base at V and 0 bases at J, with 4 bases between. The V gene's germline CDR1 is LNHNV and CDR2 YYDKDF (reference sequence). CDR3 in DNA: TGTGCCACCAGCAGAGTGTTCTCTGGAAACACCATATATTTT. It is translated as CATSRVFSGNTIYF.

A remark on this clonotype: This may stem from a read error, because a much larger clone lies one nucleotide away. The rearrangement links TRBV6-1 to TRBJ2-6; D unresolved. Germline CDR1 reads MNHNS; CDR2 reads SASEGT. This CDR3 region has 14 residues. Trimming left V 11 bases short and J 3 bases short, with 14 bases between. CDR3 residues: CASQKGFGANVLTF. CDR3 DNA sequence: TGTGCCTCCCAGAAGGGCTTTGGGGCCAACGTCCTGACTTTC.

This chain joins TRBV28 and TRBJ1-2; D gene ambiguous. CDR3 length: 14 residues. The germline V gene has CDR1 MDHEN and CDR2 SYDVKM. Trimming took off 7 bases at V and 0 bases at J, with 12 bases between the two ends. CDR3 amino acids: CASTPTGPNYGYTF. CDR3 in DNA: TGTGCCAGCACCCCGACCGGGCCTAACTATGGCTACACCTTC.

The J gene is TRBJ2-7, the V gene TRBV2, with D unclear. This CDR3 spans 14 amino acids. The germline V gene encodes CDR1 SNHLY and CDR2 FYNNEI. V lost 4 bases to trimming and J lost 2 bases, with 12 bases between them. The CDR3 nucleotides are TGTGCCAGCAGTGTAGGAAGCACAACCTACGAGCAGTACTTC. Translation gives CASSVGSTTYEQYF.

This clonotype has only a few counts. The chain has TRBV19 and TRBJ1-1; D is unresolved. The CDR3 sequence is 11 residues long. Trimming removed 9 bases at V and 3 bases at J, with 8 bases between. Germline values: CDR1 LNHDA, CDR2 SQIVND (reference sequence). CDR3 loop: CASRLDTEAFF. DNA for the CDR3: TGTGCCAGCCGATTGGACACTGAAGCTTTCTTT.

In its sample, this clonotype was seen many times. The chain is built from TRBV19 and TRBJ1-5, with a tentative D call TRBD1 (5 bases). CDR1 is LNHDA, CDR2 SQIVND, per germline (reference sequence). The CDR3 length is 17 residues. V lost 0 bases to trimming and J lost 1 base, with 13 bases between them. For the CDR3, the DNA is TGTGCCAGTAGTATAGATGAAGGGGCAGGGAGCAATCAGCCCCAGCATTTT. This translates into CASSIDEGAGSNQPQHF.

The chain employs TRBV19 and TRBJ1-1; D is perhaps TRBD1 (6 bases). Per the germline V gene, CDR1 is LNHDA and CDR2 is SQIVND (reference sequence). V lost 5 bases to trimming and J lost 6 bases, with 13 bases between them. The CDR3 consists of 13 residues. The CDR3 DNA is TGTGCCAGTAGTCTACAGGGAATCCCTGAAGCTTTCTTT. It yields the protein CASSLQGIPEAFF.

In its sample, this clonotype was seen many times. The chain couples TRBV20-1 to TRBJ1-6, with 7 bases fitting TRBD1. J was trimmed by 7 bases and V by 1 base; bases with no gene match: 4. This CDR3 region has 14 residues. Germline-derived CDR1 and CDR2 are DFQATT and SNEGSKA (reference sequence). In nucleotides, the CDR3 is TGCAGTGCTAGAGCCGGGACAGCCAATTCACCCCTCCACTTT. Translating gives CSARAGTANSPLHF.

This clonotype was found many times. The chain recombines TRBV19 with TRBJ1-5; unclear D gene. V dropped 2 bases and J dropped 0 bases, with 17 bases sitting between them. The CDR3 extends over 18 amino acids. From germline, CDR1 is LNHDA and CDR2 SQIVND (reference sequence). The CDR3 sequence is CASSINAGPSYSNQPQHF. The CDR3 coding sequence is TGTGCCAGTAGTATAAATGCCGGACCCTCCTATAGCAATCAGCCCCAGCATTTT.

There are many counts of this clonotype. The CDR3 sequence: CASNPGRVGDQPQHF. The CDR3 DNA follows: TGTGCCAGTAACCCGGGACGGGTTGGCGATCAGCCCCAGCATTTT. V gene TRBV19 combines with J gene TRBJ1-5; D may be TRBD1 (5 bases). The CDR3 covers 15 residues. Germline values: CDR1 LNHDA, CDR2 SQIVND (reference sequence). The germline V and J ends were trimmed by 7 bases and 5 bases, with 18 bases remaining between them.

This clonotype was found a few times. The CDR3 spells CASSIGPGGANSNQPQHF. In DNA form, the CDR3 reads TGTGCCAGTAGTATTGGGCCAGGGGGCGCGAATAGCAATCAGCCCCAGCATTTT. The chain is built from TRBV19 and TRBJ1-5; TRBD1 aligns across 8 bases. With V trimmed by 3 bases and J by 0 bases, 10 bases remained unmatched. CDR1 is LNHDA, CDR2 SQIVND, per germline (reference sequence). The CDR3 extends over 18 amino acids.

This clonotype was counted many times. J is TRBJ1-1 and V is TRBV19; TRBD1 matches at 7 bases. Germline V CDR1 and CDR2: LNHDA, SQIVND (reference sequence). CDR3 length equals 14 residues. V was clipped by 7 bases and J by 1 base; unmatched bases: 6. The CDR3 nucleotides are TGTGCCAGTACCAGGGACAGAGAGAACACTGAAGCTTTCTTT. It encodes CASTRDRENTEAFF.

This clonotype was observed once. This sequence joins TRBV27 and TRBJ2-7; 9 bases match TRBD1. The CDR3 consists of 15 residues. J gave up 2 bases and V 6 bases, and 8 bases lay outside the gene matches. CDR1 MNHEY and CDR2 SMNVEV come from the germline V gene (reference sequence). Written as DNA, the CDR3 is TGTGCCAGCAGCTCCACAGGGGGCGTCACCTACGAGCAGTACTTC. Its protein is CASSSTGGVTYEQYF.

This clonotype was detected only once. The chain links TRBV6-5 to TRBJ1-5; D is unresolved. Germline assignment: CDR1 MNHEY and CDR2 SVGAGI. V was shortened by 4 bases and J by 5 bases, with 15 bases between the two germline ends. CDR3 length: 15 amino acids. As DNA, the CDR3 is TGTGCCAGCAGTTTAAGGAGCTCATCTGATCAGCCCCAGCATTTT. Residues: CASSLRSSSDQPQHF.

As to this clonotype: A read error may be the cause here, since a much bigger clone is one base away. The V gene is TRBV10-3, the J gene TRBJ1-2; D is uncertain. The CDR3 loop spans 14 amino acids. Deletions cut 4 bases from V and 1 base from J, with 10 bases between. CDR1 is ENHRY and CDR2 is SYGVKD in the germline V gene. The CDR3 nucleotides are TGTGCCATCAGTGGCGGCGGGGTTAACTATGGCTACACCTTC. As protein: CAISGGGVNYGYTF.

The sample holds many counts of this clonotype. The chain combines TRBV6-2 or TRBV6-3 with TRBJ1-5; D might be TRBD1 (5 bases). The germline V gene has CDR1 MNHEY and CDR2 SVGEGT. With 2 bases removed from V and 1 base from J, the gap between germline ends came to 15 bases. The CDR3 extends over 17 amino acids. The DNA of the CDR3 is TGTGCCAGCAGTTACGGGTTGGGGGGAGTGAGCAATCAGCCCCAGCATTTT. Its protein product is CASSYGLGGVSNQPQHF.

This clonotype was observed a few times. This chain joins TRBV7-3 and TRBJ2-7, with D unresolved. CDR3 size: 15 residues. Germline CDR1 reads SGHTA; CDR2 reads FQGTGA. Trimming shortened V by 1 base and J by 2 bases, and 12 bases separated the two germline ends. CDR3 bases: TGTGCCAGCAGCTTAAGTCCTCAGACAACCTACGAGCAGTACTTC. This sequence encodes CASSLSPQTTYEQYF.

This clonotype showed up many times. The V call is TRBV20-1, the J call TRBJ2-7; 8 bases fit TRBD1. CDR3 size: 13 residues. V was clipped by 6 bases and J by 4 bases; unmatched bases: 8. Germline lookup yields CDR1 DFQATT and CDR2 SNEGSKA (reference sequence). The CDR3 nucleotides read TGCAGTGCCAGACAGGGGAGCAGGTACGAGCAGTACTTC. It is translated as CSARQGSRYEQYF.

The chain couples TRBV15 to TRBJ1-1, with D uncertain. The CDR3 consists of 12 residues. Per the germline V gene, CDR1 is LNHNV and CDR2 is YYDKDF (reference sequence). Between the trimmed V and J ends, which lost 8 bases and 2 bases, there was a span of 9 bases. CDR3 amino acids: CATSTINTEAFF. CDR3 in DNA: TGTGCCACCTCTACTATCAACACTGAAGCTTTCTTT.

This clonotype was counted only a few times. The chain has TRBV20-1 and TRBJ1-1; D may be TRBD1 (6 bases). The length of the CDR3 is 14 residues. Trimming removed 6 bases at V and 4 bases at J, with 18 bases between. Germline values: CDR1 DFQATT, CDR2 SNEGSKA (reference sequence). The CDR3 spells CSAKVTGYSTEAFF. The CDR3 nucleotides read TGCAGTGCCAAGGTTACAGGGTATAGCACTGAAGCTTTCTTT.

This clonotype was counted a few times. The chain couples TRBV3-1 to TRBJ2-7, with D perhaps TRBD1 (5 bases). The ends were cut back, 1 base at V and 3 bases at J, with 13 bases in the middle. Germline CDR1 is LGHDT and CDR2 is YNNKEL (reference sequence). The CDR3 is 15 residues long. The CDR3 region is CASSQGARAYYEQYF. The CDR3, as DNA: TGTGCCAGCAGCCAAGGGGCCAGGGCGTACTACGAGCAGTACTTC.

In this sample, this clonotype turned up many times. The junction and the germline gene differ at one end; a read error may be behind it. This chain connects TRBV7-3 to TRBJ2-2; D uncertain. Germline V CDR1 and CDR2: SGHTA, FQGTGA. The length of the CDR3 is 13 residues. The CDR3 DNA is TGTGCCAGCAGCTTAAGTTACACCAGGGAGCTGTTTTTT. Translated: CASSLSYTRELFF. Full variable domain (remainder filled in from reference TRBV7-3 and TRBJ2-2): GAGVSQTPSNKVTEKGKYVELRCDPISGHTALYWYRQSLGQGPEFLIYFQGTGAADDSGLPNDRFFAVRPEGSVSTLKIQRTERGDSAVYLCASSLSYTRELFFGEGSRLTVL.

The chain links TRBV2 to TRBJ1-1, with D unclear. Germline CDR1 is SNHLY and CDR2 is FYNNEI. This CDR3 has 13 amino acids. V was trimmed by 6 bases and J by 5 bases, leaving 13 bases between them. CDR3 nucleotide sequence: TGTGCCAGCAGCTTAACGACCGGAACTGAAGCTTTCTTT. Protein sequence: CASSLTTGTEAFF.

This chain links TRBV5-5 with TRBJ2-7; 11 nucleotides line up with TRBD1. The V gene end was trimmed by 2 bases and the J gene end by 5 bases; junction bases not matched to a gene: 9. Germline V CDR1 and CDR2: SGHKS, YYEKEE (reference sequence). The CDR3 totals 16 residues. The CDR3 DNA reads TGTGCCAGCAGCTTCTTATCTGGACAGGGGGCGGACGAGCAGTACTTC. As protein: CASSFLSGQGADEQYF.